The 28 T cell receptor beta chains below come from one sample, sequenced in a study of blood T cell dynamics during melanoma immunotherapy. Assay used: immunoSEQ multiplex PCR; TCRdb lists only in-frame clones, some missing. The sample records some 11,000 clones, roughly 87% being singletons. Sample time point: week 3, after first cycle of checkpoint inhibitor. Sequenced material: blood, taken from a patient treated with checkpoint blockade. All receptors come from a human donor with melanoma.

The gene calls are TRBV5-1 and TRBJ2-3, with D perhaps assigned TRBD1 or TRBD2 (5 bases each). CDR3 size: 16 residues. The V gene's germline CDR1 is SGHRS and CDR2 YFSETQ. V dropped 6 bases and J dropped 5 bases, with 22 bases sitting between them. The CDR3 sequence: CASTYRGQSGGDTQYF. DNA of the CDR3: TGCGCCAGCACCTACCGGGGCCAGAGTGGCGGAGATACGCAGTATTTT.

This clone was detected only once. In nucleotides, the CDR3 is TGTGCCAGCAGTCCGACAGGGGGGACTGAAGCTTTCTTT. Amino acids: CASSPTGGTEAFF. The V gene is TRBV6-5, the J gene TRBJ1-1, with 9 nucleotides matching TRBD1. CDR1 MNHEY and CDR2 SVGAGI come from the germline V gene. Trimming removed 5 bases from V and 5 bases from J; junction bases left unmatched: 3. This CDR3 contains 13 residues.

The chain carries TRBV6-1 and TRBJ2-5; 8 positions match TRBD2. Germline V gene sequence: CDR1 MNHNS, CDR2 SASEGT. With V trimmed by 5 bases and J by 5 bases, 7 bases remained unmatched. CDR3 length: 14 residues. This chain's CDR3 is CASSSGLAGETQYF. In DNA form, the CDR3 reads TGTGCCAGCAGTAGCGGACTAGCCGGGGAGACCCAGTACTTC.

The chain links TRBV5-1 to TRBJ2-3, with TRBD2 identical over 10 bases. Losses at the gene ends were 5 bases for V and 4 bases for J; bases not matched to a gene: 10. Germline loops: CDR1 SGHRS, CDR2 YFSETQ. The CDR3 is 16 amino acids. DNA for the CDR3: TGCGCCAGCAGGGTGGCTAGCGGGAGTGGGGCAGATACGCAGTATTTT. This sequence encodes CASRVASGSGADTQYF.

Here the CDR3 DNA reads TGTGCCAGCAGTTTGTGGGGCCCTTCCTACGAGCAGTACTTC. Translating it yields CASSLWGPSYEQYF. The chain has TRBV28 and TRBJ2-7, with TRBD1 as a possible D gene (5 bases). Germline CDR1 is MDHEN and CDR2 is SYDVKM. V was clipped by 3 bases and J by 1 base, with 10 bases between them. The CDR3 loop spans 14 amino acids.

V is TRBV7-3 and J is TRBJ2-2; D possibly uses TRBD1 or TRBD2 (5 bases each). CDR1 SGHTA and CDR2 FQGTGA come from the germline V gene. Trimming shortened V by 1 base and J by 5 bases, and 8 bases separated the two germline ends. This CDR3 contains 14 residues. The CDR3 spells CASSLNWGTGELFF. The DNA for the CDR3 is TGTGCCAGCAGCTTAAACTGGGGGACCGGGGAGCTGTTTTTT.

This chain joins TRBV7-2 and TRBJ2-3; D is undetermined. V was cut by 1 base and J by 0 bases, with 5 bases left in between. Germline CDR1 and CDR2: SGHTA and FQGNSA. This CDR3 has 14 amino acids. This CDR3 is CASSLGASTDTQYF. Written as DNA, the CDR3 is TGTGCCAGCAGCTTAGGGGCTAGCACAGATACGCAGTATTTT.

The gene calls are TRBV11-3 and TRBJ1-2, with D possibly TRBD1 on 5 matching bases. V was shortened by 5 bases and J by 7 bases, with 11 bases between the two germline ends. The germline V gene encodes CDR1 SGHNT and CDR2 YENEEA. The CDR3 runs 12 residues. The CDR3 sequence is CASSQGAVGYTF. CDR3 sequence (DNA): TGTGCCAGCAGCCAGGGAGCAGTTGGCTACACCTTC.

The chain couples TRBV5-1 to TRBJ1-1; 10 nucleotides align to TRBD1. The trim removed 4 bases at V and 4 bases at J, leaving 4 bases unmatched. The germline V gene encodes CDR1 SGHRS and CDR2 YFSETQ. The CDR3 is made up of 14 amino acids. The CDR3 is CASSPGQGLTEAFF. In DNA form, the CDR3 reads TGCGCCAGCAGCCCGGGACAGGGGCTCACTGAAGCTTTCTTT.

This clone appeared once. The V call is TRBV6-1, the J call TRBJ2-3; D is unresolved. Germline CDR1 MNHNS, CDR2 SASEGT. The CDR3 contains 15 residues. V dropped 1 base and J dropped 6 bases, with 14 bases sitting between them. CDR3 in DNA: TGTGCCAGCAGTGAAGGGTCAGGCGGCCCGGATACGCAGTATTTT. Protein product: CASSEGSGGPDTQYF.

This chain's CDR3 is CASSQVGHRGGYGYTF. In DNA form, the CDR3 reads TGTGCCAGCAGCCAAGTGGGACACAGGGGGGGCTATGGCTACACCTTC. J is TRBJ1-2 and V is TRBV4-2; 8 nucleotides line up with TRBD1. V lost 1 base to trimming and J lost 4 bases; unmatched junction nucleotides: 8. From germline, CDR1 is LGHNA and CDR2 YNFKEQ. CDR3 length: 16 residues.

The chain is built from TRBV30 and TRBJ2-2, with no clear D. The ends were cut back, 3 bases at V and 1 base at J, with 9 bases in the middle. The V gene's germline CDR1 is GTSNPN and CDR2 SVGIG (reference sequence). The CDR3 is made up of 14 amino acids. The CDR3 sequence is CAWRLGWNTGELFF. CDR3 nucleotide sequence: TGTGCCTGGAGGTTAGGGTGGAACACCGGGGAGCTGTTTTTT.

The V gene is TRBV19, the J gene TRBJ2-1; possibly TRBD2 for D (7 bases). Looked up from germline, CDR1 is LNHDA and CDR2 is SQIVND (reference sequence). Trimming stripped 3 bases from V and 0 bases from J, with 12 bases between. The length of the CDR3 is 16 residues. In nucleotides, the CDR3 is TGTGCCAGTAGTATCGGGGGGCGCCCCTCCTACAATGAGCAGTTCTTC. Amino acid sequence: CASSIGGRPSYNEQFF.

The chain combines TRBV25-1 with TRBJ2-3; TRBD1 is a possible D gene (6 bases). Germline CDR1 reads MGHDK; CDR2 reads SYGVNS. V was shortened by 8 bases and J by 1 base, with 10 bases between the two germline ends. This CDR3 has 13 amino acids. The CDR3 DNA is TGTGCCAGCGGACAGACAGGCACAGATACGCAGTATTTT. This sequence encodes CASGQTGTDTQYF.

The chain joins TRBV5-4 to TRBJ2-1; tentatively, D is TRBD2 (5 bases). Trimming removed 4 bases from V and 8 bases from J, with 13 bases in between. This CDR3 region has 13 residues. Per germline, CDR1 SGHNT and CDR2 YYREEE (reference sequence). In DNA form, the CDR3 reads TGTGCCAGCAGCCCGAGGGAGCTCGATGAGCAGTTCTTC. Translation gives CASSPRELDEQFF.

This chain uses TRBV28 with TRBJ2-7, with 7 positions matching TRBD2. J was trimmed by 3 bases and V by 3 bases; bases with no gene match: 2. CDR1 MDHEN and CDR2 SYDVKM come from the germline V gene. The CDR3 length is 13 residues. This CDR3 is CASSFRGGYEQYF. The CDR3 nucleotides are TGTGCCAGCAGTTTTCGCGGGGGCTACGAGCAGTACTTC.

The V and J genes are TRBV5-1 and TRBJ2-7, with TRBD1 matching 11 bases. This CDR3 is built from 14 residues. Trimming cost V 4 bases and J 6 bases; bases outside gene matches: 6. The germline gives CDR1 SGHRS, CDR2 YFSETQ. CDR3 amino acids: CASSPGQGDGEQYF. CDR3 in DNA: TGCGCCAGCAGCCCGGGACAGGGGGACGGCGAGCAGTACTTC.

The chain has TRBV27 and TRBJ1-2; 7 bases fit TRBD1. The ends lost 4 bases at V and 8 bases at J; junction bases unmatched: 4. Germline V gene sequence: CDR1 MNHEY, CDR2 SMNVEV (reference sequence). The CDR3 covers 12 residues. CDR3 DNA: TGTGCCAGCAGTTCAGGGGGTGAGGGCTACACCTTC. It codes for CASSSGGEGYTF.

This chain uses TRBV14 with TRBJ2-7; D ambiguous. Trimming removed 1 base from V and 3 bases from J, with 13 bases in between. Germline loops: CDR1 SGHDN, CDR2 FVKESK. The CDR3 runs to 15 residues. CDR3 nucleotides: TGTGCCAGCAGCCAAGCCGAGCAGTTCCTCTACGAGCAGTACTTC. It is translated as CASSQAEQFLYEQYF.

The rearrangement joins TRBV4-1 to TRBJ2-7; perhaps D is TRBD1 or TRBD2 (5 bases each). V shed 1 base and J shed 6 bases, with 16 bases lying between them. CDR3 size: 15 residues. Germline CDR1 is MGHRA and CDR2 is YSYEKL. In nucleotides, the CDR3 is TGCGCCAGCAGCCAAGTTGGGGGAGTTCCCCTCGAGCAGTACTTC. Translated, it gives CASSQVGGVPLEQYF.

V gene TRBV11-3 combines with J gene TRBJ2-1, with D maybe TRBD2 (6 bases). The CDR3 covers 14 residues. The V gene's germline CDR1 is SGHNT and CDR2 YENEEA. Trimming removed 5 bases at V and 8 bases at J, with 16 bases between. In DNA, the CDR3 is TGTGCCAGCAGCCCTGGAGGGGTGCGGGATGAGCAGTTCTTC. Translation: CASSPGGVRDEQFF.

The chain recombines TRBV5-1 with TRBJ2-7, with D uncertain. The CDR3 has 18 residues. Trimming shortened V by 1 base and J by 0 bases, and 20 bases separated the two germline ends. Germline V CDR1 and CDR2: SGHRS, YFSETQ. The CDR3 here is CASSLRHTTLSLSYEQYF. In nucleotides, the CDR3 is TGCGCCAGCAGCTTGAGGCACACCACCCTTTCCCTCTCCTACGAGCAGTACTTC.

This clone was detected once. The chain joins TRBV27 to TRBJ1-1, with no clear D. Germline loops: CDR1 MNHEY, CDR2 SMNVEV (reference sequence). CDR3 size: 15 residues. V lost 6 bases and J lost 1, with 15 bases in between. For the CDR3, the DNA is TGTGCCAGCAGCTCCTTGAGGAGGGCGAACACTGAAGCTTTCTTT. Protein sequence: CASSSLRRANTEAFF.

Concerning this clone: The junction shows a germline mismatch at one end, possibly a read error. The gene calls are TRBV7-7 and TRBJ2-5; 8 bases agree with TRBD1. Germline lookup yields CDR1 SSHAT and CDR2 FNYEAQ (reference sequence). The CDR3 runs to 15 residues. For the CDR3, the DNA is TGTGCTAGCAGCTCCGCCCAGGGGGCCGGTGAGACCCAGTACTTC. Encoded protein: CASSSAQGAGETQYF.

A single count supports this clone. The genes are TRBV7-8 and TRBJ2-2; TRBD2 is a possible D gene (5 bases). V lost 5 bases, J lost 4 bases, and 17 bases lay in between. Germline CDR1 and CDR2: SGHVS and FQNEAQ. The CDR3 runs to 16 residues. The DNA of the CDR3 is TGTGCCAGCAGCGGCCCGGGAAGAGGAGCCACCGGGGAGCTGTTTTTT. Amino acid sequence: CASSGPGRGATGELFF.

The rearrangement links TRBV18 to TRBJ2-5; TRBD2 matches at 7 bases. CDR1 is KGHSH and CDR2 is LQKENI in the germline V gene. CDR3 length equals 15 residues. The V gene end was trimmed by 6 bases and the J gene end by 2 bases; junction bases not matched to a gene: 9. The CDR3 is CASSPREVRQETQYF. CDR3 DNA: TGTGCCAGCTCCCCCCGGGAGGTCCGACAAGAGACCCAGTACTTC.

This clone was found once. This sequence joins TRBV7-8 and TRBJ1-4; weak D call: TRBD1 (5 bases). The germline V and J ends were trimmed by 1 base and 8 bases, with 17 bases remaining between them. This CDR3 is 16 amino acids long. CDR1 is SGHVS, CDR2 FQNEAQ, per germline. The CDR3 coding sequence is TGTGCCAGCAGCTTAGTCAGGGTCCCACTACCCGAAAAACTGTTTTTT. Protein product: CASSLVRVPLPEKLFF.

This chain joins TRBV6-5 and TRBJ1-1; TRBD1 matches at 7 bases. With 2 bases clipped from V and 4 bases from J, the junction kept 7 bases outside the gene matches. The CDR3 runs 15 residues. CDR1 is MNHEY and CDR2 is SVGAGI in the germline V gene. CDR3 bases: TGTGCCAGCAGTTACACGACAGGGAGGGGCACTGAAGCTTTCTTT. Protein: CASSYTTGRGTEAFF.